A selection of T cell receptor beta chains follows, all from one sample in a study of cytomegalovirus exposure and HLA in healthy donors. Profiled with immunoSEQ multiplex PCR; TCRdb holds only in-frame clones, not every one. This table has roughly 120,000 clones, 55% to 75% appearing once. Material: PBMCs. The receptors shown here come from a woman in her sixties or seventies in good health and CMV-seropositive. Each CDR3 is given with its conserved first and last residue. A D gene is named only where the DNA matches it firmly. The listing skips clone size in some rows; elsewhere it reads once, few, many or a size class.

clone size,D gene,V gene,J gene,CDR3 protein,CDR3 DNA
NA,TRBD1,TRBV7-8,TRBJ1-1,CASSFGQGGTEAFF,TGTGCCAGCAGCTTCGGACAGGGGGGCACTGAAGCTTTCTTT
NA,TRBD1,TRBV7-2,TRBJ1-6,CASSKGTGVGSPLHF,TGTGCCAGCAGTAAAGGGACAGGGGTGGGTTCACCCCTCCACTTT
NA,NA,TRBV4-2,TRBJ2-6,CASSQDLAGSSGANVLTF,TGTGCCAGCAGCCAAGATCTCGCGGGGAGCTCTGGGGCCAACGTCCTGACTTTC
NA,NA,TRBV7-2,TRBJ1-1,CASSLQQDTEAFF,TGTGCCAGCAGCTTACAACAGGACACTGAAGCTTTCTTT
NA,NA,TRBV28,TRBJ1-6,CASRYFVEALHF,TGTGCCAGCAGGTACTTTGTCGAGGCCCTCCACTTT
NA,TRBD1,TRBV6-5,TRBJ1-4,CASSTGTGTEKLFF,TGTGCCAGCAGTACCGGGACAGGGACCGAAAAACTGTTTTTT
NA,NA,TRBV2,TRBJ2-1,CASSGEDLQYYNEQFF,TGTGCCAGCAGCGGGGAGGACCTACAATACTACAATGAGCAGTTCTTC
NA,TRBD1,TRBV30,TRBJ1-1,CAWSLGTGRGTEAFF,TGTGCCTGGAGTCTTGGGACAGGCCGTGGCACTGAAGCTTTCTTT
NA,NA,TRBV30,TRBJ2-3,CAWRRGGNTDTQYF,TGTGCCTGGCGAAGAGGGGGTAACACAGATACGCAGTATTTT
NA,NA,TRBV27,TRBJ1-1,CASSSREGIEAFF,TGTGCCAGCAGTTCAAGGGAGGGGATTGAAGCTTTCTTT
NA,TRBD1,TRBV7-3,TRBJ2-5,CASSSSGQGVGETQYF,TGTGCCAGCAGCTCCTCGGGACAGGGAGTTGGCGAGACCCAGTACTTC
NA,TRBD1,TRBV7-2,TRBJ1-6,CASSTLGAGGGYNSPLHF,TGTGCCAGCAGCACATTGGGGGCAGGGGGTGGGTATAATTCACCCCTCCACTTT
NA,NA,TRBV5-1,TRBJ2-1,CASSGASVSYNEQFF,TGCGCCAGCAGCGGGGCCTCGGTATCCTACAATGAGCAGTTCTTC
NA,NA,TRBV19,TRBJ2-2,CASSPVNTGELFF,TGTGCCAGTAGTCCAGTGAACACCGGGGAGCTGTTTTTT
NA,NA,TRBV10-3,TRBJ1-2,CAISGGVNYGYTF,TGTGCCATCAGTGGGGGGGTTAACTATGGCTACACCTTC
NA,NA,TRBV19,TRBJ1-4,CASSIRRINEKLFF,TGTGCCAGTAGTATTCGGCGGATTAATGAAAAACTGTTTTTT
NA,NA,TRBV2,TRBJ1-2,CASERESGYTF,TGTGCCAGCGAACGAGAAAGTGGCTACACCTTC
few,NA,TRBV6-5,TRBJ2-5,CASSGLGGETQYF,TGTGCCAGCAGTGGCTTGGGGGGTGAGACCCAGTACTTC
NA,TRBD2,TRBV15,TRBJ2-1,CATSRSPGAGGYNEQFF,TGTGCCACCAGCAGATCCCCCGGCGCGGGGGGTTACAATGAGCAGTTCTTC
few,TRBD2,TRBV5-4,TRBJ2-7,CASSSGGVPYEQYF,TGTGCCAGCAGCTCGGGGGGGGTCCCCTACGAGCAGTACTTC
NA,TRBD1,TRBV2,TRBJ1-5,CASSEAQGGQPQHF,TGTGCCAGCAGTGAAGCGCAGGGGGGCCAGCCCCAGCATTTT
NA,TRBD2,TRBV18,TRBJ2-5,CASSPRSGAGETQYF,TGTGCCAGCTCACCACGGAGCGGGGCCGGGGAGACCCAGTACTTC
NA,NA,TRBV27,TRBJ1-2,CASSSPGTNGAIYGYTF,TGTGCCAGCAGTTCTCCCGGGACAAACGGAGCCATCTATGGCTACACCTTC
NA,NA,TRBV10-3,TRBJ2-7,CAISPGRSSYEQYF,TGTGCCATCAGCCCGGGGAGGAGCTCCTACGAGCAGTACTTC